A single sample gave rise to the 25 T cell receptor beta chains below, sequenced in a study of blood T cell repertoires in COVID-19. TCRdb's table, derived via immunoSEQ multiplex PCR, lists solely in-frame clones and lacks some. The table lists some 58,000 clones, 75% to 85% of them singletons. Sequenced material: peripheral blood. These receptors were collected from a human donor in a cohort sampled during active COVID-19.

The chain is built from TRBV10-2 and TRBJ2-7, with 8 bases fitting TRBD2. This CDR3 region has 15 residues. Germline V gives CDR1 WSHSY, CDR2 SAAADI. The V gene end was trimmed by 11 bases and the J gene end by 6 bases; junction bases not matched to a gene: 18. CDR3 nucleotides: TGCGCCTGCGGAGCAGCGGGAGCCCTGGGGGGCGAGCAGTACTTC. Translated, it gives CACGAAGALGGEQYF.

This clone was seen many times. For the CDR3, the DNA is TGTGCCAGCAGCCACCACAGAGCCTACGAGCAGTACTTC. Translating gives CASSHHRAYEQYF. This chain joins TRBV3-1 (or the pseudogene TRBV3-2) and TRBJ2-7; D gene uncertain. Germline assignment: CDR1 LGHDT and CDR2 YNNKEL (reference sequence). Between the trimmed V and J ends, which lost 3 bases and 2 bases, there was a span of 8 bases. CDR3 length equals 13 residues.

The chain combines TRBV4-2 with TRBJ2-2, with D maybe TRBD2 (5 bases). The CDR3 has 14 amino acids. Germline CDR1 reads LGHNA; CDR2 reads YNFKEQ. V gave up 0 bases and J gave up 7 bases, with 9 bases separating them. CDR3 bases: TGTGCCAGCAGCCAAGATGACGGGATCGGGGAGCTGTTTTTT. It encodes CASSQDDGIGELFF.

The chain couples TRBV15 to TRBJ1-2, with D uncertain. The CDR3 loop spans 17 amino acids. Germline V lookup: CDR1 LNHNV, CDR2 YYDKDF (reference sequence). V shed 0 bases and J shed 8 bases, with 22 bases lying between them. In DNA, the CDR3 is TGTGCCACCAGCAGAGAACCGGGGTTCCCTTCCTCGGAGGGCTACACCTTC. Its translation: CATSREPGFPSSEGYTF. Full variable domain (remainder filled in from reference TRBV15 and TRBJ1-2): DAMVIQNPRYQVTQFGKPVTLSCSQTLNHNVMYWYQQKSSQAPKLLFHYYDKDFNNEADTPDNFQSRRPNTSFCFLDIRSPGLGDTAMYLCATSREPGFPSSEGYTFGSGTRLTVV.

The rearrangement joins TRBV6-4 to TRBJ1-1; 9 positions match TRBD1. The CDR3 covers 14 residues. Germline V gene sequence: CDR1 MRHNA, CDR2 SNTAGT. V lost 6 bases, J lost 4 bases, and 6 bases stayed unmatched. The CDR3 reads CASSPQGASTEAFF. The CDR3 DNA is TGTGCCAGCAGCCCACAGGGGGCGTCCACTGAAGCTTTCTTT.

This chain uses TRBV2 with TRBJ2-5, with 8 bases that match TRBD2. From germline, CDR1 is SNHLY and CDR2 FYNNEI. The ends lost 7 bases at V and 6 bases at J; junction bases unmatched: 16. The CDR3 has 16 residues. In DNA, the CDR3 is TGTGCCAGCACCGATGGTTTTGCGGGAGGAGGAAAGACCCAGTACTTC. Amino acids: CASTDGFAGGGKTQYF.

In its sample, this clone was seen once. This chain links TRBV18 with TRBJ2-1; tentative D call: TRBD2 (7 bases). CDR1 and CDR2 from the germline V gene are KGHSH and LQKENI. V was shortened by 0 bases and J by 6 bases, with 15 bases between the two germline ends. The CDR3 runs 16 residues. For the CDR3, the DNA is TGTGCCAGCTCACCACCGGGGAGGGGGGGGCCCAATGAGCAGTTCTTC. It codes for CASSPPGRGGPNEQFF.

The chain has TRBV3-1 (or the pseudogene TRBV3-2) and TRBJ2-1; TRBD2 aligns across 10 bases. Per germline, CDR1 LGHDT and CDR2 YNNKEL (reference sequence). The trim removed 2 bases at V and 4 bases at J, leaving 5 bases unmatched. This CDR3 is built from 16 residues. The CDR3 loop reads CASSQISGRVYNEQFF. As DNA, the CDR3 is TGTGCCAGCAGCCAAATAAGCGGGAGGGTTTACAATGAGCAGTTCTTC.

The rearrangement uses TRBV5-4 and TRBJ2-7, with D possibly matching TRBD1 (5 bases). With 6 bases removed from V and 0 bases from J, the gap between germline ends came to 10 bases. CDR3 length equals 13 residues. Germline CDR1 SGHNT, CDR2 YYREEE (reference sequence). CDR3 residues: CASNQGSSYEQYF. The DNA for the CDR3 is TGTGCCAGCAATCAGGGAAGCTCCTACGAGCAGTACTTC.

The chain combines TRBV27 with TRBJ2-6; D is unresolved. CDR1 and CDR2 (germline): MNHEY, SMNVEV (reference sequence). This CDR3 is 13 amino acids long. The V end was cut by 5 bases, the J end by 4 bases, with 6 bases between. The CDR3 coding sequence is TGTGCCAGCAGTATCAGAGGGGCCAACGTCCTGACTTTC. Protein: CASSIRGANVLTF.

The rearrangement uses TRBV27 and TRBJ2-7; no firm D call. Germline CDR1 reads MNHEY; CDR2 reads SMNVEV (reference sequence). The CDR3 runs to 15 residues. Trimming took 1 base from V and 7 from J, leaving 17 bases between them. The CDR3 here is CASSLWAASSREQYF. Here the CDR3 DNA reads TGTGCCAGCAGTTTATGGGCAGCCTCCTCTCGGGAGCAGTACTTC.

V and J are TRBV11-2 and TRBJ2-7, with a possible D match to TRBD2 (6 bases). This CDR3 spans 15 amino acids. Trimming pared 5 bases from V and 3 bases from J, leaving 17 bases between. Looked up from germline, CDR1 is SGHAT and CDR2 is FQNNGV. This CDR3 reads CASSRGSGYNYEQYF. The CDR3 DNA reads as TGTGCCAGCAGCCGGGGTAGCGGTTACAACTACGAGCAGTACTTC.

This rearrangement joins TRBV4-2 to TRBJ2-1, with 9 nucleotides matching TRBD2. This CDR3 contains 18 residues. From germline, CDR1 is LGHNA and CDR2 YNFKEQ. Trimming at V came to 0 bases and at J to 4 bases, leaving 10 bases not matched to a gene. CDR3 protein: CASSQDPPLAGTYNEQFF. As DNA, the CDR3 is TGTGCCAGCAGCCAAGATCCCCCCCTAGCGGGGACTTACAATGAGCAGTTCTTC.

Written as DNA, the CDR3 is TGTGCCAGCAGCTTAGCCTCTTACCAAGAGACCCAGTACTTC. Protein: CASSLASYQETQYF. The chain carries TRBV7-9 and TRBJ2-5; no firm D call. Trimming removed 0 bases from V and 0 bases from J, with 5 bases in between. This CDR3 spans 14 amino acids. The germline gives CDR1 SEHNR, CDR2 FQNEAQ (reference sequence).

The chain joins TRBV7-9 to TRBJ2-3, with 11 bases fitting TRBD1. V shed 5 bases and J 2 bases; nucleotides not matched to a gene: 6. Germline loops: CDR1 SEHNR, CDR2 FQNEAQ (reference sequence). This CDR3 contains 16 residues. CDR3 amino acids: CASSRGQGVVTDTQYF. Written as DNA, the CDR3 is TGTGCCAGCAGCCGGGGACAGGGGGTAGTCACAGATACGCAGTATTTT. Based on the CDR3 plus reference TRBV7-9 and TRBJ2-3, the full variable domain is DTGVSQNPRHKITKRGQNVTFRCDPISEHNRLYWYRQTLGQGPEFLTYFQNEAQLEKSRLLSDRFSAERPKGSFSTLEIQRTEQGDSAMYLCASSRGQGVVTDTQYFGPGTRLTVL.

V usage is TRBV12-5 and J usage is TRBJ1-4, with 7 nucleotides matching TRBD1. Germline V lookup: CDR1 LGHNT, CDR2 FRNRAP. The CDR3 is made up of 18 amino acids. The J segment lost 11 bases and the V segment lost 1 base, leaving 19 bases of the junction unmatched. CDR3 nucleotide sequence: TGTGCTAGTGGTTTGGCGGGGACAGCCAATGGGATAGAGGGGAAACTGTTTTTT. Residues: CASGLAGTANGIEGKLFF.

This chain uses TRBV24-1 with TRBJ2-1; TRBD1 agrees at 9 bases. Germline assignment: CDR1 KGHDR and CDR2 SFDVKD. Trimming at V came to 6 bases and at J to 7 bases, leaving 3 bases not matched to a gene. The CDR3 is made up of 13 amino acids. The CDR3 sequence is CATSWTGENEQFF. DNA of the CDR3: TGTGCCACCAGTTGGACAGGGGAAAATGAGCAGTTCTTC.

In nucleotides, the CDR3 is TGTGCCAGCTCACCATTGGGGGGAGAGACCCAGTACTTC. Amino acid sequence: CASSPLGGETQYF. The chain combines TRBV18 with TRBJ2-5, with D perhaps TRBD2 (6 bases). V gave up 2 bases and J gave up 4 bases, with 8 bases separating them. The CDR3 extends over 13 amino acids. CDR1 and CDR2 from the germline V gene are KGHSH and LQKENI.

The rearrangement uses TRBV12-3 or TRBV12-4 and TRBJ2-7; tentatively, D is TRBD1 (5 bases). This CDR3 is built from 11 residues. Trimming cost V 6 bases and J 4 bases, with 7 bases left between them. CDR3 sequence (DNA): TGTGCCAGCAGCAGGGCGTACGAGCAGTACTTC. It translates to CASSRAYEQYF.

The V call is TRBV19, the J call TRBJ2-7; 10 bases are a match to TRBD2. Per germline, CDR1 LNHDA and CDR2 SQIVND (reference sequence). The CDR3 has 17 residues. Trimming at V came to 6 bases and at J to 2 bases, leaving 13 bases not matched to a gene. The CDR3 bases are TGTGCCAGTAGCCACCTACTAGTAGCGGGAGGCGCCTACGAGCAGTACTTC. This gives the protein CASSHLLVAGGAYEQYF.

In DNA form, the CDR3 reads TGCGCCAGCAGCCAGGGGACAGGGGGCTACACTGAAGCTTTCTTT. Translated: CASSQGTGGYTEAFF. V is TRBV4-1 and J is TRBJ1-1, with TRBD1 identical over 12 bases. Trimming at V came to 3 bases and at J to 3 bases, leaving 2 bases not matched to a gene. Per germline, CDR1 MGHRA and CDR2 YSYEKL. This CDR3 is 15 amino acids long.

CDR3 DNA: TGTGCCAGCAGTGGAAAGGGGGCGCTAGGGGCCAACGTCCTGACTTTC. Its protein product is CASSGKGALGANVLTF. This rearrangement joins TRBV2 to TRBJ2-6; TRBD1 agrees at 7 bases. There are 16 residues in the CDR3. Germline V gene sequence: CDR1 SNHLY, CDR2 FYNNEI. V lost 4 bases, J lost 4 bases, and 7 bases stayed unmatched.

The V gene is TRBV4-2, the J gene TRBJ2-7, with TRBD2 as a possible D gene (6 bases). CDR1 and CDR2 from the germline V gene are LGHNA and YNFKEQ. CDR3 length: 13 residues. The V and J ends lost 0 bases and 5 bases respectively, with 8 bases between them. The CDR3 protein is CASSQDRGNEQYF. CDR3 bases: TGTGCCAGCAGCCAAGATCGGGGGAACGAGCAGTACTTC.

The V call is TRBV7-2, the J call TRBJ2-3; D is unclear. Trimming took 3 bases from V and 1 from J, leaving 11 bases between them. This CDR3 contains 15 residues. Looked up from germline, CDR1 is SGHTA and CDR2 is FQGNSA. The CDR3 coding sequence is TGTGCCAGCAGCTTTTCCCGCCAGGGCACAGATACGCAGTATTTT. Translation gives CASSFSRQGTDTQYF.

The chain combines TRBV7-2 with TRBJ1-1, with 7 nucleotides matching TRBD1. V lost 8 bases and J lost 1; bases outside the gene matches: 4. Germline CDR1 and CDR2: SGHTA and FQGNSA. The CDR3 has 13 amino acids. In DNA form, the CDR3 reads TGTGCCAGCCAGGACAGGCAGAACACTGAAGCTTTCTTT. It yields the protein CASQDRQNTEAFF.